This T cell receptor (beta chain) was retrieved from a study of cytomegalovirus exposure and HLA in healthy donors. Each of the donors was a healthy bone marrow donor. A note on this clone: Antigen specificity is unknown.

The PCR contained 60 Vbeta and 13 Jbeta primers. Assay used: immunoSEQ multiplex PCR; TCRdb lists only in-frame clones, some missing. The sample yields about 110,000 clones, over 60% seen once. The CDR3 totals 14 residues. The germline CDR1 and CDR2 sequences are SGHNT and YYREEE (reference sequence). The study's findings and limits: Despite most TCR sequences being rare, some public TCRs occurred in many donors. By a later analysis, the bulk of CMV-associated TCR beta chains appeared HLA-restricted.

V and J are TRBV5-4 and TRBJ2-5, with 9 positions matching TRBD1. The end of the DNA is better explained by TRBJ2-7, so the J call may be wrong. Sequencing input: PBMCs. The sequence was collected from a woman aged 45-59 years in good health and CMV-seropositive. CDR3 sequence: CASTRLGQGSEQYF. In nucleotides, the CDR3 is TGTGCCAGCACCCGGTTGGGACAGGGCTCCGAGCAGTACTTC.